The clone carrying this T cell receptor beta chain was seen just once. Sequencing used immunoSEQ multiplex PCR; TCRdb keeps in-frame clones, though not all of them. The table shows some 100,000 clones, with about four fifths occurring only once. This sample was taken from a study of glioma-infiltrating T cells after dendritic cell vaccination. V shed 3 bases, J shed 9 bases, and the junction held 9 bases outside the gene matches. The CDR3 loop spans 14 amino acids. CDR1 and CDR2 from the germline V gene are LNHDA and SQIVND (reference sequence). The receptor was isolated from a human donor with glioblastoma. Sequencing used blood, obtained before dendritic cell vaccination. The chain links TRBV19 to TRBJ2-3, with 7 bases lining up with TRBD2. CDR3: CASSMLAGAGTQYF. The CDR3 region has the DNA TGTGCCAGTAGTATGTTAGCGGGCGCAGGGACGCAGTATTTT.